These 5 T cell receptor beta chains share one sample of origin, sequenced in a study of CD8+ T cells in alopecia areata. In each case, RNA was isolated and then reverse transcribed into cDNA as the sequencing template. The method was immunoSEQ multiplex PCR; TCRdb's version includes in-frame clones alone and lacks a portion of them. The data show 150,000 to 200,000 clones, around 64% seen once. Treatment: oral pan-JAK inhibitor, 5-10 mg twice daily. The starting material was CD4+ T cells sorted from blood, obtained around week 50, from a patient treated with tofacitinib. The origin of the receptors is a human donor with alopecia areata.

This sequence joins TRBV5-1 and TRBJ2-1; D is unclear. Germline CDR1 reads SGHRS; CDR2 reads YFSETQ. This CDR3 is built from 13 residues. V lost 4 bases and J 1 base, leaving 6 bases between the germline ends. The CDR3 DNA reads TGCGCCAGCAGCAGTTTTTCCTACAATGAGCAGTTCTTC. It codes for CASSSFSYNEQFF.

The rearrangement links TRBV27 to TRBJ2-7; D may be TRBD2 (5 bases). Germline CDR1 and CDR2: MNHEY and SMNVEV (reference sequence). The CDR3 extends over 13 amino acids. The V gene lost 5 bases and the J gene lost 2 bases, with 10 bases spanning the gap. The CDR3 sequence is CASSPGSPYEQYF. The CDR3 nucleotides read TGTGCCAGCAGTCCGGGGTCTCCCTACGAGCAGTACTTC.

With respect to this clone: The same CDR3 is also encoded by other DNA sequences in this sample. V gene TRBV18 combines with J gene TRBJ1-5; no clear D. This CDR3 comprises 12 residues. CDR1 and CDR2 from the germline V gene are KGHSH and LQKENI. The V end lost 2 bases, the J end lost 4 bases, and 3 bases lay between the germline ends. The DNA for the CDR3 is TGTGCCAGCTCACCAGGGAATCAGCCCCAGCATTTT. It encodes CASSPGNQPQHF.

This chain links TRBV19 with TRBJ2-3; TRBD2 aligns across 7 bases. J gave up 0 bases and V 8 bases, and 5 bases lay outside the gene matches. The CDR3 runs 14 residues. Germline V gives CDR1 LNHDA, CDR2 SQIVND (reference sequence). CDR3 coding DNA: TGTGCCAGTGCTAGCGGTCCTAGCACAGATACGCAGTATTTT. It encodes CASASGPSTDTQYF. Using reference TRBV19 and TRBJ2-3 for the parts outside the CDR3, the full variable domain is DGGITQSPKYLFRKEGQNVTLSCEQNLNHDAMYWYRQDPGQGLRLIYYSQIVNDFQKGDIAEGYSVSREKKESFPLTVTSAQKNPTAFYLCASASGPSTDTQYFGPGTRLTVL.

The gene calls are TRBV29-1 and TRBJ2-3; D not resolved. The length of the CDR3 is 13 residues. The V and J ends lost 5 bases and 4 bases respectively, with 13 bases between them. CDR1 and CDR2 (germline): SQVTM, ANQGSEA. CDR3 region: CSVLGVVPDTQYF. The CDR3 coding sequence is TGCAGCGTTTTAGGAGTCGTTCCAGATACGCAGTATTTT.